This paragraph covers one T cell receptor (beta chain) sequence. The CDR3 loop spans 14 amino acids. The V gene lost 0 bases and the J gene lost 6 bases, with 9 bases spanning the gap. Germline values: CDR1 SGHNT, CDR2 YYREEE (reference sequence). This entry belongs to a study of blood T cell repertoires in COVID-19. Per the study methods: Nucleated cell counts were estimated from reference gene primer amplification. Sequencing used immunoSEQ multiplex PCR; TCRdb keeps in-frame clones, though not all of them. V and J calls and clone size are as listed in that table; D and trimming were resolved from the DNA. The data contain roughly 100,000 clones, roughly 80% of them seen just once; the ten biggest clones take up 9.8%.

This chain uses TRBV5-4 with TRBJ1-4, with a tentative D call TRBD1 (5 bases). The sample consisted of peripheral blood. This TCR came from a man aged 55 to 70 with active or convalescent COVID-19. CDR3 protein: CASSLAGGDEKLFF. As DNA, the CDR3 is TGTGCCAGCAGCTTGGCGGGGGGGGATGAAAAACTGTTTTTT. Together with reference TRBV5-4 and TRBJ1-4, the CDR3 gives the full variable domain: ETGVTQSPTHLIKTRGQQVTLRCSSQSGHNTVSWYQQALGQGPQFIFQYYREEENGRGNFPPRFSGLQFPNYSSELNVNALELDDSALYLCASSLAGGDEKLFFGSGTQLSVL.